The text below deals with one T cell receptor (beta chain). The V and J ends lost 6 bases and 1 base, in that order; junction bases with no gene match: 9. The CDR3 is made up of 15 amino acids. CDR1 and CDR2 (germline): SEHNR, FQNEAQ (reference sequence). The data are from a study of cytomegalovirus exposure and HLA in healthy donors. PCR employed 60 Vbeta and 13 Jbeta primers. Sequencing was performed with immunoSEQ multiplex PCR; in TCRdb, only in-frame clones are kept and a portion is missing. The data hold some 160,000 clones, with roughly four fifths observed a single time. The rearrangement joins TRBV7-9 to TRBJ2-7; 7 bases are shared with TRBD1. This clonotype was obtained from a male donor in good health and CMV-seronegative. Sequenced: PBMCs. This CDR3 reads CASSFGQDGSYEQYF. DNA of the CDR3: TGTGCCAGCAGTTTCGGACAGGATGGGTCCTACGAGCAGTACTTC.